The clone carrying this TCR beta chain was seen a few times. The antigen remains undetermined. Assay used: immunoSEQ multiplex PCR; TCRdb lists only in-frame clones, some missing. The sample consists of some 2,500,000 clones, roughly 93% of them appearing once. The CDR3 runs 15 residues. V was clipped by 0 bases and J by 2 bases, with 11 bases between them. Germline values: CDR1 SGHTA, CDR2 FQGNSA. The source of the sample is a study of shared clonotypes between healthy human individuals. Whole-study findings and limits: What rarefaction showed was incomplete sorted-subset sequencing despite large depth. Memory subsets generally showed lower estimated richness than naive subsets.

It was into CD45RA+ naive and CD45RA-negative memory subsets that the CD4+ cells were split. Input material: naive CD4+ T cells from PBMCs. As for subset: CD45RA+ positively selected. The chain carries TRBV7-2 and TRBJ2-7; D is unresolved. The source of this sequence is a young man in good health. Some clones in this sample may be carry-over from other donors' samples. DNA for the CDR3: TGTGCCAGCAGCTTAGCCGCCGGAAACCCCTACGAGCAGTACTTC. This gives the protein CASSLAAGNPYEQYF.